What follows are 30 T cell receptor beta chains derived from one specimen sequenced in a study of post-analysis software for immune sequencing data. The study, taken as a whole, reports: Patients had higher frequencies than controls of five TRBV segments, including TRBV5-6, TRBV5-1 and TRBV20-1.

Unique molecular identifiers were carried by the TCR beta cDNA libraries. TCRdb re-called the PCR reads with MiXCR, one entry per CDR3 protein. Of 350,000 to 500,000 distinct CDR3 sequences listed, about 40% are singletons. The antigens these receptors bind are not known. The material sequenced was blood. Every receptor here comes from a girl aged 2-9 years with multiple sclerosis.

This rearrangement joins TRBV13 to TRBJ1-2, with D unresolved. The V gene's germline CDR1 is PRHDT and CDR2 FYEKMQ (reference sequence). Trimming took off 3 bases at V and 4 bases at J, with 12 bases between the two ends. This CDR3 region has 14 residues. The CDR3 DNA reads TGTGCCAGCAGCTTCTCAGACATTAGCTATGGCTACACCTTC. Amino acids: CASSFSDISYGYTF.

In this sample, this clonotype turned up a few times. The gene calls are TRBV5-1 and TRBJ1-2, with D maybe TRBD1 (5 bases). Germline CDR1 reads SGHRS; CDR2 reads YFSETQ. CDR3 size: 13 residues. V lost 4 bases to trimming and J lost 5 bases, with 12 bases between them. The CDR3 spells CASSLQTEYGYTF. CDR3 coding DNA: TGCGCCAGCAGCCTTCAGACAGAGTATGGCTACACCTTC.

This clonotype has ten or more counts. J is TRBJ2-1 and V is TRBV29-1; 10 bases are a match to TRBD1. The CDR3 spans 16 residues. Germline CDR1 reads SQVTM; CDR2 reads ANQGSEA. Trimming took 2 bases from V and 3 from J; bases not matched to a gene: 7. The CDR3 is CSVEPRGQGNYNEQFF. In DNA, the CDR3 is TGCAGCGTTGAACCTAGGGGACAGGGGAACTACAATGAGCAGTTCTTC.

The chain has TRBV13 and TRBJ1-2, with unresolved D. Looked up from germline, CDR1 is PRHDT and CDR2 is FYEKMQ (reference sequence). V was trimmed by 5 bases and J by 0 bases, leaving 22 bases between them. The CDR3 extends over 18 amino acids. As DNA, the CDR3 is TGTGCCAGCAGCCCAAATACAGCCTCCACGATAGCTAACTATGGCTACACCTTC. Its protein product is CASSPNTASTIANYGYTF. The full variable domain, with the rest looked up from reference TRBV13 and TRBJ1-2, is AAGVIQSPRHLIKEKRETATLKCYPIPRHDTVYWYQQGPGQDPQFLISFYEKMQSDKGSIPDRFSAQQFSDYHSELNMSSLELGDSALYFCASSPNTASTIANYGYTFGSGTRLTVV.

Only a few counts were recorded for this clonotype. V is TRBV4-1 and J is TRBJ2-7, with a weak D call TRBD1 (5 bases). There are 15 residues in the CDR3. V shed 0 bases and J shed 2 bases, with 11 bases lying between them. From germline, CDR1 is MGHRA and CDR2 YSYEKL. CDR3 sequence reads: CASSQDSQEPYEQYF. Written as DNA, the CDR3 is TGCGCCAGCAGCCAAGATTCACAGGAGCCCTACGAGCAGTACTTC.

This chain connects TRBV29-1 to TRBJ1-1, with D tentatively TRBD1 (5 bases). The germline V gene encodes CDR1 SQVTM and CDR2 ANQGSEA. The CDR3 spans 11 residues. V lost 3 bases and J 8 bases, leaving 10 bases between the germline ends. The chain's CDR3 is CSVDPGREAFF. DNA for the CDR3: TGCAGCGTTGATCCGGGGCGCGAAGCTTTCTTT.

This chain links TRBV29-1 with TRBJ2-1; no definite D call. CDR3 size: 16 residues. Germline-derived CDR1 and CDR2 are SQVTM and ANQGSEA. Deletions cut 3 bases from V and 0 bases from J, with 15 bases between. CDR3 sequence reads: CSVDLRLASSYNEQFF. The CDR3 coding sequence is TGCAGCGTTGACCTCAGACTCGCAAGCTCCTACAATGAGCAGTTCTTC.

This sequence joins TRBV6-2 or TRBV6-3 and TRBJ2-7, with 7 bases identical to TRBD2. Germline CDR1 MNHEY, CDR2 SVGEGT. J gave up 3 bases and V 6 bases, and 8 bases lay outside the gene matches. This CDR3 has 14 residues. CDR3 in DNA: TGTGCCAGCAGGTACATCGGGAGGAACTACGAGCAGTACTTC. Translating it yields CASRYIGRNYEQYF.

This chain uses TRBV7-8 with TRBJ1-2; no clear D. V lost 5 bases, J lost 1 base, and 11 bases lay in between. Germline assignment: CDR1 SGHVS and CDR2 FQNEAQ. This CDR3 contains 14 residues. This CDR3 is CASSPHTVNYGYTF. The CDR3 DNA reads as TGTGCCAGCAGCCCGCATACAGTTAACTATGGCTACACCTTC.

The rearrangement links TRBV7-9 to TRBJ2-5; 8 nucleotides line up with TRBD1. V lost 2 bases and J lost 5; bases outside the gene matches: 4. This CDR3 region has 14 residues. Germline V CDR1 and CDR2: SEHNR, FQNEAQ (reference sequence). The CDR3 reads CASSLQGAYETQYF. Here the CDR3 DNA reads TGTGCCAGCAGCTTACAGGGGGCGTACGAGACCCAGTACTTC.

The CDR3 loop is CASSQTGGGQFF. CDR3 in DNA: TGTGCCAGCAGCCAAACAGGGGGAGGGCAGTTCTTC. The V gene is TRBV28, the J gene TRBJ2-1, with 8 bases matching TRBD1. This CDR3 is 12 amino acids long. J lost 12 bases, V lost 6 bases, and 7 bases had no gene match. In germline, CDR1 is MDHEN, CDR2 SYDVKM.

This chain links TRBV7-2 with TRBJ2-1, with 13 nucleotides matching TRBD2. CDR1 is SGHTA and CDR2 is FQGNSA in the germline V gene. V gave up 5 bases and J gave up 9 bases; unmatched junction bases: 7. This CDR3 has 15 amino acids. The CDR3 protein is CASSPGLAGVREQFF. CDR3 nucleotides: TGTGCCAGCAGCCCTGGACTAGCGGGAGTTCGTGAGCAGTTCTTC.

This clonotype was counted a few times. The chain links TRBV10-3 to TRBJ2-5; 13 bases are shared with TRBD2. The CDR3 runs 15 residues. V shed 4 bases, J shed 5 bases, and the junction held 4 bases outside the gene matches. Germline CDR1 ENHRY, CDR2 SYGVKD. The CDR3, as DNA: TGTGCCATCAGTGGGACTAGCGGGAGAGTGGAGACCCAGTACTTC. Protein sequence: CAISGTSGRVETQYF.

V usage is TRBV29-1 and J usage is TRBJ1-1; D may be TRBD1 (5 bases). V gave up 6 bases and J gave up 4 bases, with 18 bases separating them. Per the germline V gene, CDR1 is SQVTM and CDR2 is ANQGSEA. This CDR3 has 14 amino acids. The CDR3 nucleotides read TGCAGCGTGATTAAACCCCGGAGGGGCACTGAAGCTTTCTTT. Translating gives CSVIKPRRGTEAFF.

This chain uses TRBV27 with TRBJ2-1, with a possible D match to TRBD2 (7 bases). V lost 8 bases, J lost 8 bases, and 16 bases lay in between. In germline, CDR1 is MNHEY, CDR2 SMNVEV (reference sequence). This CDR3 contains 13 residues. The CDR3 sequence: CASRGAGRHEQFF. CDR3 DNA: TGTGCCAGCCGGGGGGCAGGGCGCCATGAGCAGTTCTTC.

This clonotype came up a few times. CDR3: CASSYSRPGDTEAFF. CDR3 nucleotides: TGTGCCAGCAGTTACTCGCGCCCCGGGGACACTGAAGCTTTCTTT. The rearrangement uses TRBV6-6 and TRBJ1-1; D call uncertain. From germline, CDR1 is MNHNY and CDR2 SVGAGI (reference sequence). Trimming shortened V by 0 bases and J by 3 bases, and 11 bases separated the two germline ends. This CDR3 has 15 amino acids.

CDR3 loop: CASRLGTGTLNEQFF. The DNA for the CDR3 is TGCGCCAGCAGACTCGGGACAGGGACGTTAAATGAGCAGTTCTTC. The chain links TRBV4-1 to TRBJ2-1; the match to TRBD1 covers 9 bases. CDR1 is MGHRA, CDR2 YSYEKL, per germline. Losses at the gene ends were 6 bases for V and 7 bases for J; bases not matched to a gene: 10. CDR3 size: 15 residues.

This clonotype showed up just a few times. The CDR3 region is CSARGPGMNGYTF. CDR3 in DNA: TGCAGTGCTAGAGGGCCGGGGATGAATGGCTACACCTTC. This chain uses TRBV20-1 with TRBJ1-2; D call uncertain. This CDR3 is 13 amino acids long. Germline V lookup: CDR1 DFQATT, CDR2 SNEGSKA (reference sequence). Trimming stripped 1 base from V and 6 bases from J, with 12 bases between.

This clonotype was observed a single time. J is TRBJ1-5 and V is TRBV12-3 or TRBV12-4; D not resolved. V gave up 5 bases and J gave up 0 bases, with 17 bases separating them. The CDR3 spans 17 residues. The CDR3 here is CASSPRALRGSNQPQHF. CDR3 nucleotide sequence: TGTGCCAGCAGTCCAAGGGCCTTACGAGGTAGCAATCAGCCCCAGCATTTT.

This clonotype was seen more than once but under ten times. This sequence joins TRBV29-1 and TRBJ2-1; perhaps TRBD2 as D (6 bases). CDR3 length equals 14 residues. Germline V gives CDR1 SQVTM, CDR2 ANQGSEA. V was shortened by 7 bases and J by 1 base, with 14 bases between the two germline ends. The CDR3 loop reads CSANGGTSYNEQFF. The CDR3 nucleotides read TGCAGCGCGAACGGGGGAACTTCCTACAATGAGCAGTTCTTC.

With regard to this clonotype: The final CDR3 position lacks the conserved phenylalanine or tryptophan, pointing to a likely read error. The chain has TRBV7-2 and TRBJ2-7, with 9 bases matching TRBD2. Germline V lookup: CDR1 SGHTA, CDR2 FQGNSA. The CDR3 length is 15 residues. V trimming: 1 base; J trimming: 6 bases; junction bases outside the gene matches: 7. The chain's CDR3 is CASSLDPSGITEQYS. The CDR3 DNA sequence: TGTGCCAGCAGCTTAGATCCTAGCGGGATAACCGAGCAGTACTCC.

In its sample, this clonotype was seen a few times. V gene TRBV20-1 combines with J gene TRBJ2-1; 9 bases are shared with TRBD2. Germline loops: CDR1 DFQATT, CDR2 SNEGSKA (reference sequence). The V gene end was trimmed by 5 bases and the J gene end by 2 bases; junction bases not matched to a gene: 4. This CDR3 has 14 residues. The DNA for the CDR3 is TGCAGTGCTTGGGGACTAGCCCCCTACAATGAGCAGTTCTTC. It specifies CSAWGLAPYNEQFF.

This clonotype was detected a few times. The chain is built from TRBV28 and TRBJ2-1; unclear D gene. The CDR3 runs to 14 residues. Germline lookup yields CDR1 MDHEN and CDR2 SYDVKM. Trimming cost V 6 bases and J 0 bases, with 9 bases left between them. The CDR3 DNA reads as TGTGCCAGCAGGTCCGTGCGCTCCTACAATGAGCAGTTCTTC. Amino acids: CASRSVRSYNEQFF.

The chain recombines TRBV5-1 with TRBJ2-1; 10 nucleotides match TRBD2. The J segment lost 8 bases and the V segment lost 6 bases, leaving 8 bases of the junction unmatched. The germline V gene has CDR1 SGHRS and CDR2 YFSETQ. There are 14 residues in the CDR3. CDR3 in DNA: TGCGCCAGCAACCCCGGGACTAGCGAGGATGAGCAGTTCTTC. Its translation is CASNPGTSEDEQFF.

Regarding this clonotype: Its ends do not fully match the called genes, so a read error is possible. This chain connects TRBV18 to TRBJ1-1; possible D gene TRBD1, 6 bases. The CDR3 runs to 15 residues. Germline lookup yields CDR1 KGHSH and CDR2 LQKENI. Here the CDR3 reads CASSSGQRMNTEAFF. CDR3 coding DNA: TGTGCCAGCTCGTCCGGACAGAGGATGAACACTGAGGCTTTCTTT.

The V gene is TRBV3-1, the J gene TRBJ2-1, with D possibly TRBD1 on 6 matching bases. Germline assignment: CDR1 LGHDT and CDR2 YNNKEL (reference sequence). The V end was cut by 3 bases, the J end by 9 bases, with 12 bases between. The length of the CDR3 is 13 residues. DNA for the CDR3: TGTGCCAGCAGCCACCCACAGGGACGTGAGCAGTTCTTC. Its protein is CASSHPQGREQFF.

The chain uses TRBV24-1 and TRBJ2-3; 10 nucleotides line up with TRBD2. V shed 8 bases and J 1 base; nucleotides not matched to a gene: 2. This CDR3 has 14 residues. The germline V gene encodes CDR1 KGHDR and CDR2 SFDVKD. CDR3 bases: TGTGCCACCAAAGGACTAGCGGGCACAGATACGCAGTATTTT. This gives the protein CATKGLAGTDTQYF.

The CDR3 DNA sequence: TGTGCCAGCAGCCAAGAGAAAGCCTACGAGCAGTACTTC. Its protein product is CASSQEKAYEQYF. The chain combines TRBV3-1 with TRBJ2-7; D gene ambiguous. Per germline, CDR1 LGHDT and CDR2 YNNKEL (reference sequence). Trimming removed 0 bases from V and 2 bases from J, with 5 bases in between. This CDR3 region has 13 residues.

The rearrangement joins TRBV20-1 to TRBJ1-1; D gene uncertain. The germline V gene encodes CDR1 DFQATT and CDR2 SNEGSKA (reference sequence). The V gene lost 3 bases and the J gene lost 6 bases, with 17 bases spanning the gap. This CDR3 has 14 amino acids. CDR3: CSARAGATRAEAFF. CDR3 DNA sequence: TGCAGTGCTAGGGCAGGTGCGACACGCGCTGAAGCTTTCTTT.

This clonotype was observed at least ten times. This rearrangement joins TRBV5-1 to TRBJ2-3; D may be TRBD2 (6 bases). Looked up from germline, CDR1 is SGHRS and CDR2 is YFSETQ. V was clipped by 0 bases and J by 2 bases, with 13 bases between them. The CDR3 consists of 16 residues. This CDR3 reads CASSLARGGNTDTQYF. The CDR3 region has the DNA TGCGCCAGCAGCTTGGCCCGGGGCGGGAACACAGATACGCAGTATTTT.